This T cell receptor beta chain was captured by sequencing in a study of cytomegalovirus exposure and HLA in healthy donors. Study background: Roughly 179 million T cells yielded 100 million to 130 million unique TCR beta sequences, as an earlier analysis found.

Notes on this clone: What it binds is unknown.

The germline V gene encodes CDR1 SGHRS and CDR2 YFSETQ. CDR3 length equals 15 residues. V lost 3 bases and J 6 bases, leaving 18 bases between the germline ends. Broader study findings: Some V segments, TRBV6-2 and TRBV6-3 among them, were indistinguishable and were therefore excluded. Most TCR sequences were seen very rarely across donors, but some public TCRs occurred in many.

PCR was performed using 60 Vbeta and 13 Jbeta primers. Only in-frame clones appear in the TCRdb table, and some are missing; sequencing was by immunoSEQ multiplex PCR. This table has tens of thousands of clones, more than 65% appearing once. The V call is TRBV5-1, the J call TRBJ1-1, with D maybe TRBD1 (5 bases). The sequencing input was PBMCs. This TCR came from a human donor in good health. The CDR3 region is CASSSAGSNFPEAFF. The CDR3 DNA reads TGCGCCAGCAGCTCGGCAGGGTCGAATTTCCCTGAAGCTTTCTTT. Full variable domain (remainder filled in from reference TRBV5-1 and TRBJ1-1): KAGVTQTPRYLIKTRGQQVTLSCSPISGHRSVSWYQQTPGQGLQFLFEYFSETQRNKGNFPGRFSGRQFSNSRSEMNVSTLELGDSALYLCASSSAGSNFPEAFFGQGTRLTVV.